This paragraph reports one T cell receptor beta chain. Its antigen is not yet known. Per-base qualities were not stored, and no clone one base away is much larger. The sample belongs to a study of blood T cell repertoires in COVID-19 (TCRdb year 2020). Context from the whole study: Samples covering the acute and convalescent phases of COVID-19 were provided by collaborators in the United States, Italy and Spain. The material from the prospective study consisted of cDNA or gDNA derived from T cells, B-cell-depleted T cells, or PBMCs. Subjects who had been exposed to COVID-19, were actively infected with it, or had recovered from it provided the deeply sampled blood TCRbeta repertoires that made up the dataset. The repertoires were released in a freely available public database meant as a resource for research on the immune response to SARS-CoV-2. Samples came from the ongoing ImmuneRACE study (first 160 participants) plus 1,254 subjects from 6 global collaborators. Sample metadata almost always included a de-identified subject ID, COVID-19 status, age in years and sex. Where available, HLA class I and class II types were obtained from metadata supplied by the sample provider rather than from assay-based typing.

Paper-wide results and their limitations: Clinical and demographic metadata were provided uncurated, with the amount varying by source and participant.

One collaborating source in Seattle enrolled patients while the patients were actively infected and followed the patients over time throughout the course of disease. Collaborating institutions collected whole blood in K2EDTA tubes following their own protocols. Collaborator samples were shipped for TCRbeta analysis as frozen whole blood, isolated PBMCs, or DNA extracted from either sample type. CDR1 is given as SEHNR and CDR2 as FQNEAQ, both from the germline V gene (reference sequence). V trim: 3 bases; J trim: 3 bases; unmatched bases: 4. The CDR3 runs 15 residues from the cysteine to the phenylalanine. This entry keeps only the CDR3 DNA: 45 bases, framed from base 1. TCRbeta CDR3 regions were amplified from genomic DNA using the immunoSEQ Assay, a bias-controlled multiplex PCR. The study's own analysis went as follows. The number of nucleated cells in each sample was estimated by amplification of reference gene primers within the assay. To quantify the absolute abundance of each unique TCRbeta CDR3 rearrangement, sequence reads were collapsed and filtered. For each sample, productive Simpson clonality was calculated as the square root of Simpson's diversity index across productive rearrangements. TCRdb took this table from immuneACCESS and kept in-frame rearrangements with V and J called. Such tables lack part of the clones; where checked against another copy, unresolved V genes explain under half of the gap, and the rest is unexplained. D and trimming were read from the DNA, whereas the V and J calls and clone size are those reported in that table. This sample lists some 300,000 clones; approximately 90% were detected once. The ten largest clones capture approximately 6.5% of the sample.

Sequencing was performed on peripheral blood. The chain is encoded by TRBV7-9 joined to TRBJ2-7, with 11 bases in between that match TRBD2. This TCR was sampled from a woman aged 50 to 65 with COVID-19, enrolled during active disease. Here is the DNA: TGTGCCAGCAGCTTGACTAGCGGGATTGGCTACGAGCAGTACTTC. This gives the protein CASSLTSGIGYEQYF.